What follows is one TCR beta chain and its context. TCRdb keeps only in-frame clones here, not all; method: immunoSEQ multiplex PCR. The repertoire holds approximately 150,000 clones, with 70% to 85% as singletons. The source of the sample is a study of blood T cell repertoires in COVID-19. V was pared by 0 bases and J by 3 bases, with 3 bases between. The V gene's germline CDR1 is MNHEY and CDR2 SMNVEV (reference sequence). The CDR3 length is 13 residues. This TCR came from a woman between 50 and 59 years old in a cohort sampled during active or convalescent COVID-19. J is TRBJ1-5 and V is TRBV27; D unclear. Material for sequencing was peripheral blood. The CDR3 loop is CASSLSVNQPQHF. The DNA for the CDR3 is TGTGCCAGCAGTTTATCCGTCAATCAGCCCCAGCATTTT.